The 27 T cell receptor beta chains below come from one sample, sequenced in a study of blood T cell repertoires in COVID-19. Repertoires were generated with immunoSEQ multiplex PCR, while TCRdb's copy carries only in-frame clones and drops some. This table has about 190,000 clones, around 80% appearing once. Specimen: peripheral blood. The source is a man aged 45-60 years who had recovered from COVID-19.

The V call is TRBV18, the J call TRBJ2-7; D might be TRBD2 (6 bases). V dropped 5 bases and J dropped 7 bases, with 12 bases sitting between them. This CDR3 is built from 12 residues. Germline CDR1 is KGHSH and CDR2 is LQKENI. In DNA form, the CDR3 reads TGTGCCAGCTCAGAAAGCCGGGGGGAGCAGTACTTC. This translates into CASSESRGEQYF.

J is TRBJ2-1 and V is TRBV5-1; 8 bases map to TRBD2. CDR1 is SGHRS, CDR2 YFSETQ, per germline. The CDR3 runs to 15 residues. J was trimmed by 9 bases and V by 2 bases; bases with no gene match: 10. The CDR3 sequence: CASSLTSGPTGEQFF. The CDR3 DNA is TGCGCCAGCAGCTTAACTAGCGGACCCACTGGTGAGCAGTTCTTC.

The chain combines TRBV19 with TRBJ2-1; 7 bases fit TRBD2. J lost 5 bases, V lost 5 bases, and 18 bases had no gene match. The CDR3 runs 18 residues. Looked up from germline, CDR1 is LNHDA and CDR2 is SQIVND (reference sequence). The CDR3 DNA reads TGTGCCAGTAGTCCGAGGGGACTGGGAGCGGGGAAAAACAATGAGCAGTTCTTC. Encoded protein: CASSPRGLGAGKNNEQFF. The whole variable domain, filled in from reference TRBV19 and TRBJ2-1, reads DGGITQSPKYLFRKEGQNVTLSCEQNLNHDAMYWYRQDPGQGLRLIYYSQIVNDFQKGDIAEGYSVSREKKESFPLTVTSAQKNPTAFYLCASSPRGLGAGKNNEQFFGPGTRLTVL.

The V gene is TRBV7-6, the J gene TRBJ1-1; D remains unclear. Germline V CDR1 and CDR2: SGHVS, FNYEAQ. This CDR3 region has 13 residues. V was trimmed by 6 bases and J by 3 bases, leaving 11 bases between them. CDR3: CASRRLADTEAFF. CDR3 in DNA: TGTGCCAGCAGACGATTGGCGGACACTGAAGCTTTCTTT.

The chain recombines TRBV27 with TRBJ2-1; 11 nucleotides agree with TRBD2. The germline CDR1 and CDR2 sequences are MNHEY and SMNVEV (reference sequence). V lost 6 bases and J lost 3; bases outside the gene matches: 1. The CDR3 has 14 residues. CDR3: CASRGTSGYNEQFF. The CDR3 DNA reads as TGTGCCAGCAGAGGGACTAGCGGCTACAATGAGCAGTTCTTC.

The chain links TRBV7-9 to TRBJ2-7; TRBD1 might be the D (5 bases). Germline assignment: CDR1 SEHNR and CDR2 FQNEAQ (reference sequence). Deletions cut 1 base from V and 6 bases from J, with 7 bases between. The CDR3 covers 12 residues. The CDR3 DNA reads TGTGCCAGCAGCTTAGTAGGGGTCGAGCAGTACTTC. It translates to CASSLVGVEQYF.

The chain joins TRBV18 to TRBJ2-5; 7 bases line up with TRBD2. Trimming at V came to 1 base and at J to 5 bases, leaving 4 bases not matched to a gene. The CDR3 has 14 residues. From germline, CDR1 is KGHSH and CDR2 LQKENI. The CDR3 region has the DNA TGTGCCAGCTCACCACGGGGCGGGAGTGAGACCCAGTACTTC. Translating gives CASSPRGGSETQYF. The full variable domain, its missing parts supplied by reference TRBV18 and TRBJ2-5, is NAGVMQNPRHLVRRRGQEARLRCSPMKGHSHVYWYRQLPEEGLKFMVYLQKENIIDESGMPKERFSAEFPKEGPSILRIQQVVRGDSAAYFCASSPRGGSETQYFGPGTRLLVL.

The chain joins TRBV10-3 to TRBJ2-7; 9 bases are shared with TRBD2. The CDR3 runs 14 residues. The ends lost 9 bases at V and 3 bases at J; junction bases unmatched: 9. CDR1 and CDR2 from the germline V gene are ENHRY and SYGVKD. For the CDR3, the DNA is TGTGCCATTCGCGGAGCGGGAGGTAACTACGAGCAGTACTTC. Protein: CAIRGAGGNYEQYF.

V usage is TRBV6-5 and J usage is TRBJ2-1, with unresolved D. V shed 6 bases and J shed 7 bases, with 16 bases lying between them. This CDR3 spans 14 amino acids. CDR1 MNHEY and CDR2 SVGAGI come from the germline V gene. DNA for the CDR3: TGTGCCAGCAGCTGGAGTAAACTTGGGAATGAGCAGTTCTTC. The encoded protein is CASSWSKLGNEQFF.

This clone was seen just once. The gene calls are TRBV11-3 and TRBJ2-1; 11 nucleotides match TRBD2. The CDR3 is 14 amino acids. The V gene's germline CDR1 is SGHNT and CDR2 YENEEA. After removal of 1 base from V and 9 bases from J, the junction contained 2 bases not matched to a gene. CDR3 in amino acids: CASSLGLAGGEQFF. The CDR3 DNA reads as TGTGCCAGCAGCTTAGGGCTAGCGGGAGGTGAGCAGTTCTTC.

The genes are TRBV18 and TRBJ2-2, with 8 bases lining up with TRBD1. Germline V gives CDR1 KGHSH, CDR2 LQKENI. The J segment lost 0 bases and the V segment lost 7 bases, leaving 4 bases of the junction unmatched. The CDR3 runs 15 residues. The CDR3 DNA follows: TGTGCCAGCTTCCCGGGACAGGCGAACACCGGGGAGCTGTTTTTT. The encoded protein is CASFPGQANTGELFF.

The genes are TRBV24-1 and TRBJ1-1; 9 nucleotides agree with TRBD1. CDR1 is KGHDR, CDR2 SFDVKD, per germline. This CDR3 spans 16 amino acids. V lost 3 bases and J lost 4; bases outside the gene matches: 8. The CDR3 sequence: CATSDGLGQGSTEAFF. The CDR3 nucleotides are TGTGCCACCAGTGATGGACTCGGACAGGGGAGCACTGAAGCTTTCTTT.

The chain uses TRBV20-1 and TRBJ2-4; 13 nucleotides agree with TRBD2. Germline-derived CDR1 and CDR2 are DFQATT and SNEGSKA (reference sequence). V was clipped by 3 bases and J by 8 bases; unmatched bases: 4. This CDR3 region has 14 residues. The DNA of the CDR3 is TGCAGTGCTAGTAGGACTAGCGGGAGTGACATTCAGTACTTC. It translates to CSASRTSGSDIQYF.

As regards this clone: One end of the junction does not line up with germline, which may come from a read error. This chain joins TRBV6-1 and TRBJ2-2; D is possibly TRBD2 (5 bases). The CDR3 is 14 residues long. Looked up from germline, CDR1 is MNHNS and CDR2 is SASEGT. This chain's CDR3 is CASSKAANTGELFF. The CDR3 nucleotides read TGTGCCAGCAGTAAAGCGGCTAACACCGGGGAGCTGTTTTTT.

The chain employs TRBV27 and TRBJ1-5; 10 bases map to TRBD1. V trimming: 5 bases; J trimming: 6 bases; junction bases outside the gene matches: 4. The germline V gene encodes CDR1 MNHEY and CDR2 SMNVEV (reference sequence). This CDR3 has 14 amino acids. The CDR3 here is CASSPTGGSQPQHF. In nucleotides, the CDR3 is TGTGCCAGCAGTCCGACAGGGGGCAGTCAGCCCCAGCATTTT.

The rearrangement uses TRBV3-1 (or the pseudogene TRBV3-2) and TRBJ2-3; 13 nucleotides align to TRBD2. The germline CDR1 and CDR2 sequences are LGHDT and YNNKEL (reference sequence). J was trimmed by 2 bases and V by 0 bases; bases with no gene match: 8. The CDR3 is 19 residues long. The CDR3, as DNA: TGTGCCAGCAGCCAAGATCCCAGCGGGACTAGCGGGATCACAGATACGCAGTATTTT. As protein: CASSQDPSGTSGITDTQYF.

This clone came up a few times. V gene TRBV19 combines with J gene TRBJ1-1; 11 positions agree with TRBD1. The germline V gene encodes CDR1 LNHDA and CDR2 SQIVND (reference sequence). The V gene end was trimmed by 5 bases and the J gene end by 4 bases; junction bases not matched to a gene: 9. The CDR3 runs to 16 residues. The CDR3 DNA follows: TGTGCCAGTAGTTACCTGGACAGGGGGCATGGCACTGAAGCTTTCTTT. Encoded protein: CASSYLDRGHGTEAFF.

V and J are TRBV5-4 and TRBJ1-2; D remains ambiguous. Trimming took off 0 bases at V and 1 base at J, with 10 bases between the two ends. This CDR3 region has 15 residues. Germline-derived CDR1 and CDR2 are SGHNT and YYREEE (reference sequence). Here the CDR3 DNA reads TGTGCCAGCAGCTTGGGACGGGGTGATAACTATGGCTACACCTTC. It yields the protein CASSLGRGDNYGYTF. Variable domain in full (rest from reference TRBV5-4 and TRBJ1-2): ETGVTQSPTHLIKTRGQQVTLRCSSQSGHNTVSWYQQALGQGPQFIFQYYREEENGRGNFPPRFSGLQFPNYSSELNVNALELDDSALYLCASSLGRGDNYGYTFGSGTRLTVV.

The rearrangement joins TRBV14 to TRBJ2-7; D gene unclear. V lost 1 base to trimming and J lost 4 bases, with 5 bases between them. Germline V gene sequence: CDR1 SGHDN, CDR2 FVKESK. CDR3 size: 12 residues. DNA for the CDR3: TGTGCCAGCAGCCAAGTGCAGTACGAGCAGTACTTC. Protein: CASSQVQYEQYF.

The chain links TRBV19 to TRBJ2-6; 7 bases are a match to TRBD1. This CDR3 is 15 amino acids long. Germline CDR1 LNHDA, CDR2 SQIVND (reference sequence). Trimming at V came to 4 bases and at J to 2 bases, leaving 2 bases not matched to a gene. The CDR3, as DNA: TGTGCCAGTAGTACAGGGACAGCTGGGGCCAACGTCCTGACTTTC. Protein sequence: CASSTGTAGANVLTF.

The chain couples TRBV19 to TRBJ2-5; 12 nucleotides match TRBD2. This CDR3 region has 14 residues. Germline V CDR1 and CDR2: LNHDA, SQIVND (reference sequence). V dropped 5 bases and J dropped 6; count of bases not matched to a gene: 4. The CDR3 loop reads CASSGLAGSQTQYF. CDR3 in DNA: TGTGCCAGTAGTGGACTAGCGGGATCCCAGACCCAGTACTTC.

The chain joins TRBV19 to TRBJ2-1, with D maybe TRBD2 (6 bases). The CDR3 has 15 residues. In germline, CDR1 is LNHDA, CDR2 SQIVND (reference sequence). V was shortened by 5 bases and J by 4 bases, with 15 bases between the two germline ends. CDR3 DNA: TGTGCCAGTAGTCCGGGACTTCAAGCGTACAATGAGCAGTTCTTC. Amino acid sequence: CASSPGLQAYNEQFF.

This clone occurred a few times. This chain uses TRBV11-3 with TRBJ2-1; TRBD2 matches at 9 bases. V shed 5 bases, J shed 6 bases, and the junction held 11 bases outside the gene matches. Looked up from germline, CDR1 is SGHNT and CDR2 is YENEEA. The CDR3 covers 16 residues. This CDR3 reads CASSPGSAGGPNEQFF. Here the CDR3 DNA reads TGTGCCAGCAGCCCAGGTTCGGCGGGAGGGCCCAATGAGCAGTTCTTC.

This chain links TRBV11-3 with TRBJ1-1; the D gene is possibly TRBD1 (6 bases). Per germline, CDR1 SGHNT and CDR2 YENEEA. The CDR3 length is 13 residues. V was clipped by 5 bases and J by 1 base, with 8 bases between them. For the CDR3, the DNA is TGTGCCAGCAGCCTACAGGGGAACACTGAAGCTTTCTTT. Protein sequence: CASSLQGNTEAFF. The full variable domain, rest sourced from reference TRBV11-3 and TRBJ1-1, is EAGVVQSPRYKIIEKKQPVAFWCNPISGHNTLYWYLQNLGQGPELLIRYENEEAVDDSQLPKDRFSAERLKGVDSTLKIQPAELGDSAVYLCASSLQGNTEAFFGQGTRLTVV.

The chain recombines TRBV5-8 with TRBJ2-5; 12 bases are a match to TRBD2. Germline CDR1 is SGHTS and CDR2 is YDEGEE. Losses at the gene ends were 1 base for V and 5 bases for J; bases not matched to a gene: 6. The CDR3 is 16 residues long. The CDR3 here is CASSLSSGRVFETQYF. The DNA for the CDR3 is TGTGCCAGCAGCTTGTCTAGCGGGAGGGTGTTCGAGACCCAGTACTTC.

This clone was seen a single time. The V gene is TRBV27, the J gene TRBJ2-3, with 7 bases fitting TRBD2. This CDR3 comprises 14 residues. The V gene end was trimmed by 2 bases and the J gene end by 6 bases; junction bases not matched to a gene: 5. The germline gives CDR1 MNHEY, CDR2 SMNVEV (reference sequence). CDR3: CASSLDGGSDTQYF. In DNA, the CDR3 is TGTGCCAGCAGTTTAGATGGCGGGAGCGATACGCAGTATTTT.

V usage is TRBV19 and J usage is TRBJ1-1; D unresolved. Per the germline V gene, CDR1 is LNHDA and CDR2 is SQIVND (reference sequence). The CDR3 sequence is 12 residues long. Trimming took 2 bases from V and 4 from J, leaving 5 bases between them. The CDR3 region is CASSISVTEAFF. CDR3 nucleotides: TGTGCCAGTAGTATAAGCGTCACTGAAGCTTTCTTT. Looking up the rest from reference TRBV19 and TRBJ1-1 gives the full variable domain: DGGITQSPKYLFRKEGQNVTLSCEQNLNHDAMYWYRQDPGQGLRLIYYSQIVNDFQKGDIAEGYSVSREKKESFPLTVTSAQKNPTAFYLCASSISVTEAFFGQGTRLTVV.